A single sample gave rise to the 3 T cell receptor beta chains below, sequenced in a study of control samples from healthy donors and cancer patients (dated by TCRdb to the early 2020s). Libraries were prepared through the immunoSEQ multiplex PCR assay. In its TCRdb copy, this immuneACCESS table keeps in-frame sequences only and misses some clones. Where compared with another copy, unresolved V genes explain less than half of these, and the others have no known cause. Across this sample there are about 120,000 clones, with around 87% seen only once. The top ten clones comprise 8% to 9% of the sample. The source material was blood. All receptors derive from a man aged 35 to 55 in good health.

This chain joins TRBV3-1 (or the pseudogene TRBV3-2) and TRBJ2-7, with D perhaps matching TRBD1 (6 bases). The ends were cut back, 4 bases at V and 3 bases at J, with 10 bases in the middle. The CDR3 runs to 13 residues. CDR1 is LGHDT and CDR2 is YNNKEL in the germline V gene (reference sequence). The CDR3 bases are TGTGCCAGCAGCCCTAAGGACAGCTACGAGCAGTACTTC. It encodes CASSPKDSYEQYF.

The chain employs TRBV6-5 and TRBJ2-5; TRBD1 matches at 7 bases. The CDR3 totals 13 residues. Germline V gene sequence: CDR1 MNHEY, CDR2 SVGAGI. J gave up 4 bases and V 7 bases, and 6 bases lay outside the gene matches. CDR3 nucleotide sequence: TGTGCCAGCACAGACAGGGTAGCAGAGACCCAGTACTTC. Translating gives CASTDRVAETQYF.

In nucleotides, the CDR3 is TGTGCCAGCAGTAGACTAGCGGGGGTCGTTGAGCAGTTCTTC. This sequence encodes CASSRLAGVVEQFF. The V call is TRBV6-2 or TRBV6-3, the J call TRBJ2-1; 12 nucleotides line up with TRBD2. Germline trimming cut 5 bases from V and 9 bases from J; bases unmatched to any gene: 5. CDR1 is MNHEY, CDR2 SVGEGT, per germline. The CDR3 has 14 residues.